This T cell receptor (beta chain) was found in a study of OX40 agonist ivuxolimab in advanced cancers. Study in general: The study gave patients intravenous ivuxolimab at 0.01 to 10 mg/kg every 2 weeks. General study results and limits: Mean expanded clone counts were higher in CD8+ than CD4+ T cells. CD4+ and CD8+ T cells in blood underwent clonal expansion by week 6 at 0.1 to 3.0 mg/kg.

CDR3 length: 13 amino acids. The V end was cut by 4 bases, the J end by 8 bases, with 12 bases between. Germline-derived CDR1 and CDR2 are GTSNPN and SVGIG (reference sequence). The method was immunoSEQ multiplex PCR; TCRdb's version includes in-frame clones alone and lacks a portion of them. The sample shows roughly 67,000 clones, 84% of them seen only once. Peripheral blood came from all dose cohorts at three timepoints. Remarks on this clone: Its matching antigen is unknown.

The source material was CD4+ or CD8+ T cells sorted from blood, sampled in a trial of the OX40 agonist ivuxolimab. The TCR originated in an adult with an advanced solid tumor such as melanoma, head and neck, liver or kidney cancer. The chain links TRBV30 to TRBJ1-6; D gene uncertain. CDR3 sequence (DNA): TGTGCCTGGAAGTCCCTCCCCTATTCACCCCTCCACTTT. Amino acid sequence: CAWKSLPYSPLHF.